The rows below give T cell receptor beta chains drawn from one sample of a study of T cells in Graves' hyperthyroidism and ophthalmopathy. A single record per CDR3 protein comes from TCRdb applying MiXCR to the multiplex PCR reads. The repertoire holds a few hundred thousand distinct CDR3 sequences, with around 45% as singletons. The specimen sequenced was peripheral blood or thyroid tissue (not recorded which). These receptors came from an adult woman with Graves' disease, either hyperthyroidism or ophthalmopathy (not recorded which). Each CDR3 is given with its conserved first and last residue. The order of the fields is V gene, J gene, clone size, D gene, CDR3 DNA, CDR3 protein. D genes are given only for firm matches. A clone size is listed for some rows: how often the clone was seen (once, few, many), or a class if it is expanded.

V gene: TRBV7-9
J gene: TRBJ1-2
clone size: many
D gene: TRBD1
CDR3 DNA: TGTGCCAGCAGCCCCATATCGGACAGGGTTTGGGGCTACACCTTC
CDR3 protein: CASSPISDRVWGYTF

V gene: TRBV29-1
J gene: TRBJ1-3
clone size: many
D gene: .
CDR3 DNA: TGCAGCGTTCAAAATCCGTTGGACGTCTACTCTGGAAACACCATATATTTT
CDR3 protein: CSVQNPLDVYSGNTIYF

V gene: TRBV6-1
J gene: TRBJ2-7
clone size: many
D gene: .
CDR3 DNA: TGTGCCAGCAGAGTTACTCGACAGACCGAGCAGTACTTC
CDR3 protein: CASRVTRQTEQYF

V gene: TRBV2
J gene: TRBJ1-5
clone size: .
D gene: TRBD1
CDR3 DNA: TGTGCCAGCAGTGAAGGACAGGGTGCCTATCAGCCCCAGCATTTT
CDR3 protein: CASSEGQGAYQPQHF

V gene: TRBV7-2
J gene: TRBJ1-2
clone size: .
D gene: TRBD1
CDR3 DNA: TGTGCCAGCAGCCGCACAGGGGAGGGTGGCTACACCTTC
CDR3 protein: CASSRTGEGGYTF

V gene: TRBV7-2
J gene: TRBJ1-2
clone size: .
D gene: .
CDR3 DNA: TGTGCCAGCAGCTTTAATGAGGGCTACACCTTC
CDR3 protein: CASSFNEGYTF

V gene: TRBV7-2
J gene: TRBJ1-5
clone size: many
D gene: TRBD1
CDR3 DNA: TGTGCCAGCAGCCCGGACAGGTTTGAAGTTTTTGCGGGTCAGCCCCAGCATTTT
CDR3 protein: CASSPDRFEVFAGQPQHF

V gene: TRBV7-9
J gene: TRBJ2-2
clone size: many
D gene: .
CDR3 DNA: TGTGCCAGCACCTCAACCGCGACAGGGAACACCGGGGAGCTGTTTTTT
CDR3 protein: CASTSTATGNTGELFF

V gene: TRBV20-1
J gene: TRBJ2-6
clone size: many
D gene: .
CDR3 DNA: TGCAGTGCTTTACGGGCCCCACGCTCTGGGGCCAACGTCCTGACTTTC
CDR3 protein: CSALRAPRSGANVLTF

V gene: TRBV5-8
J gene: TRBJ2-7
clone size: .
D gene: TRBD1
CDR3 DNA: TGTGCCAGCAGCCAGGCAGGGGGCATCTACGAGCAGTACTTC
CDR3 protein: CASSQAGGIYEQYF

V gene: TRBV15
J gene: TRBJ1-3
clone size: .
D gene: .
CDR3 DNA: TGTGCCACCAGCCTTGGGGGCGTGAATGAAAACACCATATATTTT
CDR3 protein: CATSLGGVNENTIYF

V gene: TRBV10-3
J gene: TRBJ1-2
clone size: .
D gene: .
CDR3 DNA: TGTGCCATCAGTCCCGGGACCACCTTC
CDR3 protein: CAISPGTTF

V gene: TRBV20-1
J gene: TRBJ2-7
clone size: once
D gene: TRBD2
CDR3 DNA: TGCAGTGCCGCCCCCTTGGCGGGAGTCGACGAGCAGTACTTC
CDR3 protein: CSAAPLAGVDEQYF

V gene: TRBV15
J gene: TRBJ2-5
clone size: many
D gene: TRBD2
CDR3 DNA: TGTGCCACCGGGACTAGAAGACCAGAGACCCAGTACTTC
CDR3 protein: CATGTRRPETQYF

V gene: TRBV28
J gene: TRBJ1-1
clone size: .
D gene: .
CDR3 DNA: TGTGCCAGCAGTTCATTAGAGGTCCTTAACACTGAACCTTTCTTT
CDR3 protein: CASSSLEVLNTEPFF

V gene: TRBV20-1
J gene: TRBJ2-7
clone size: many
D gene: .
CDR3 DNA: TGCAGTGCTAGAGATCGCCAGGGGTTATACGAGCAGTACTTC
CDR3 protein: CSARDRQGLYEQYF

V gene: TRBV9
J gene: TRBJ1-1
clone size: .
D gene: TRBD1
CDR3 DNA: TGTGCCAGCAGCGTATCTGGGACAGGGCTCACTGAAGCTTTCTTT
CDR3 protein: CASSVSGTGLTEAFF

V gene: TRBV7-9
J gene: TRBJ2-7
clone size: many
D gene: .
CDR3 DNA: TGTGCCAGCAGCCCGGGGCCCTGGGGCTCTACAGGCGGGCAGCAGTACTTC
CDR3 protein: CASSPGPWGSTGGQQYF

V gene: TRBV7-1
J gene: TRBJ2-2
clone size: .
D gene: .
CDR3 DNA: TGTGCCAGCAGTCAGGGGCAGGACACCGGGGAGCTGTTTTTT
CDR3 protein: CASSQGQDTGELFF

V gene: TRBV7-2
J gene: TRBJ2-2
clone size: .
D gene: .
CDR3 DNA: TGTGCCAGCAGTGCCCGCGTAGGGGGCGGGGAGCTGTTTTTT
CDR3 protein: CASSARVGGGELFF

V gene: TRBV6-1
J gene: TRBJ1-1
clone size: many
D gene: .
CDR3 DNA: TGTGCCAGCAGTGTCTTTAGGTTCGGCAACCCGATGAACACTGAAGCTTTCTTT
CDR3 protein: CASSVFRFGNPMNTEAFF

V gene: TRBV20-1
J gene: TRBJ1-5
clone size: .
D gene: .
CDR3 DNA: TGCAGTGCTACCCCAGGGATGGGCAATCAGCCCCAGCATTTT
CDR3 protein: CSATPGMGNQPQHF

V gene: TRBV29-1
J gene: TRBJ1-5
clone size: many
D gene: .
CDR3 DNA: TGCAGCGTTGTATGGGGGGAAAATCAGCCCCAGCATTTT
CDR3 protein: CSVVWGENQPQHF

V gene: TRBV20-1
J gene: TRBJ1-4
clone size: many
D gene: .
CDR3 DNA: TGCAGTGCTAGAATACAGGGAACTAATGAAAAACTGTTTTTT
CDR3 protein: CSARIQGTNEKLFF

V gene: TRBV25-1
J gene: TRBJ1-4
clone size: .
D gene: TRBD1
CDR3 DNA: TGTGCCAGCAGAGCGGACAGGGTGGATGAAAAACTGTTTTTT
CDR3 protein: CASRADRVDEKLFF

V gene: TRBV6-1
J gene: TRBJ1-6
clone size: few
D gene: .
CDR3 DNA: TGTGCCACAAGGGAGGATTCACCCCTCCACTTT
CDR3 protein: CATREDSPLHF

V gene: TRBV7-8
J gene: TRBJ1-5
clone size: .
D gene: TRBD1
CDR3 DNA: TGTGCCAGCAGCTCCCCCCGGGACAGGGGTAATCAGCCCCAGCATTTT
CDR3 protein: CASSSPRDRGNQPQHF

V gene: TRBV5-1
J gene: TRBJ1-2
clone size: many
D gene: .
CDR3 DNA: TGCGCCAGCAGCTTAGGCCAGGGCCCTAACTATGGCTACACCTTC
CDR3 protein: CASSLGQGPNYGYTF

V gene: TRBV5-1
J gene: TRBJ1-4
clone size: many
D gene: TRBD1
CDR3 DNA: TGCGCCAGCAGCCCGGGACAGGGGGATCGAGCAACTAATGAAAAACTGTTTTTT
CDR3 protein: CASSPGQGDRATNEKLFF

V gene: TRBV7-6
J gene: TRBJ2-7
clone size: .
D gene: .
CDR3 DNA: TGTGCCAGCAGCTTGAGTCCAGCGGGCCGCCTGTACTTC
CDR3 protein: CASSLSPAGRLYF

V gene: TRBV20-1
J gene: TRBJ2-5
clone size: .
D gene: TRBD2
CDR3 DNA: TGCAGTGCTAGACCGGCTAGCGGGCAAGAGACCCAGTACTTC
CDR3 protein: CSARPASGQETQYF

V gene: TRBV20-1
J gene: TRBJ1-5
clone size: .
D gene: .
CDR3 DNA: TGCAGTGCTAGAGTAGGCCTGCCCCAGCATTTT
CDR3 protein: CSARVGLPQHF

V gene: TRBV30
J gene: TRBJ1-3
clone size: .
D gene: .
CDR3 DNA: TGTGCCTGGAGCCCAGCCGGCAGAACTGGAAACACCATATATTTT
CDR3 protein: CAWSPAGRTGNTIYF

V gene: TRBV20-1
J gene: TRBJ1-5
clone size: few
D gene: .
CDR3 DNA: TGCAGTGCTAGGATCGCACAGTACAATCAGCCCCAGCATTTT
CDR3 protein: CSARIAQYNQPQHF

V gene: TRBV10-3
J gene: TRBJ1-4
clone size: few
D gene: .
CDR3 DNA: TGTGCCATCAGTGAGTCGGGCGGATATTTAGGAAAACTGTTTTTT
CDR3 protein: CAISESGGYLGKLFF

V gene: TRBV18
J gene: TRBJ1-1
clone size: many
D gene: .
CDR3 DNA: TGTGCCAGCTCACCAGGAGTGAACACTGAAGCTTTCTTT
CDR3 protein: CASSPGVNTEAFF

V gene: TRBV10-3
J gene: TRBJ2-2
clone size: many
D gene: .
CDR3 DNA: TGTGCCATCAGAGACCAGACAGACACCGGGGAGCTGTTTTTT
CDR3 protein: CAIRDQTDTGELFF

V gene: TRBV6-1
J gene: TRBJ1-5
clone size: .
D gene: TRBD1
CDR3 DNA: TGTGCCAGCAACCACGGCAGGGGGCGAAATCAGCCCCAGCATTTT
CDR3 protein: CASNHGRGRNQPQHF

V gene: TRBV20-1
J gene: TRBJ1-2
clone size: many
D gene: .
CDR3 DNA: TGCAGTGCTAGAGATCGGAGACTACAGGCCTATGGCTACACCTTC
CDR3 protein: CSARDRRLQAYGYTF

V gene: TRBV7-8
J gene: TRBJ1-6
clone size: .
D gene: .
CDR3 DNA: TGTGCCAGCAGCTTAATCCCTTCTAATTCACCCCTCCACTTT
CDR3 protein: CASSLIPSNSPLHF

V gene: TRBV29-1
J gene: TRBJ1-3
clone size: .
D gene: .
CDR3 DNA: TGCAGCGTTGCCGAGGTTGGAAACACCATATATTTT
CDR3 protein: CSVAEVGNTIYF

V gene: TRBV28
J gene: TRBJ2-2
clone size: many
D gene: .
CDR3 DNA: TGTGCCAGCAATACAGGGTCGACCGGGGAGCTGTTTTTT
CDR3 protein: CASNTGSTGELFF

V gene: TRBV7-6
J gene: TRBJ1-1
clone size: .
D gene: .
CDR3 DNA: TGTGCCAGCAGCTCCCTTAGCGGGGGGGTCACTGAAGCTTTCTTT
CDR3 protein: CASSSLSGGVTEAFF

V gene: TRBV10-3
J gene: TRBJ2-6
clone size: .
D gene: TRBD1
CDR3 DNA: TGTGCCATCACCAGACAGGGCGACACTGGGGCCAACGTCCTGACTTTC
CDR3 protein: CAITRQGDTGANVLTF

V gene: TRBV11-2
J gene: TRBJ2-5
clone size: .
D gene: .
CDR3 DNA: TGTGCCAGCAGCTTAGTGGGGACCCAGAAAGAGACCCAGTACTTC
CDR3 protein: CASSLVGTQKETQYF

V gene: TRBV7-2
J gene: TRBJ2-5
clone size: .
D gene: .
CDR3 DNA: TGTGCCAGCAGCCCGACAGGACTCAATCAGCCCCAGTACTTC
CDR3 protein: CASSPTGLNQPQYF

V gene: TRBV19
J gene: TRBJ1-1
clone size: .
D gene: .
CDR3 DNA: TGTGCCAGTAGTACCGGGTACAGAGTAATGAGGGTGGAGACTGAAGCTTTCTTT
CDR3 protein: CASSTGYRVMRVETEAFF

V gene: TRBV20-1
J gene: TRBJ2-7
clone size: many
D gene: .
CDR3 DNA: TGCAGTGCTTCCCGGACCTACGAGCAGTACTTC
CDR3 protein: CSASRTYEQYF

V gene: TRBV6-2/TRBV6-3
J gene: TRBJ1-1
clone size: .
D gene: .
CDR3 DNA: TGTGCCAGCAGTTCGACTGGGGCAATCAACACTGAAGCTTTCTTT
CDR3 protein: CASSSTGAINTEAFF

V gene: TRBV11-2
J gene: TRBJ2-5
clone size: .
D gene: TRBD2
CDR3 DNA: TGTGCCAGCAGCCCGTATAGCGGGAGTCGTCATCGAGAGACCCAGTACTTC
CDR3 protein: CASSPYSGSRHRETQYF

V gene: TRBV20-1
J gene: TRBJ1-1
clone size: .
D gene: .
CDR3 DNA: TGCAGTGCGCTCGGGGCCCCGGAAAACACTGAAGCTTTCTTT
CDR3 protein: CSALGAPENTEAFF

V gene: TRBV9
J gene: TRBJ1-6
clone size: many
D gene: .
CDR3 DNA: TGTGCCAGCAGCGACTATAATTCACCCCTCCACTTT
CDR3 protein: CASSDYNSPLHF

V gene: TRBV20-1
J gene: TRBJ2-5
clone size: many
D gene: .
CDR3 DNA: TGCAGTGCCCCCCACCCGAGACAGGGAGGAGAGACCCAGTACTTC
CDR3 protein: CSAPHPRQGGETQYF

V gene: TRBV10-1
J gene: TRBJ2-2
clone size: .
D gene: TRBD2
CDR3 DNA: TGCGCCAGCCGGACTAGCGGGACGAACACCGGGGAGCTGTTTTTT
CDR3 protein: CASRTSGTNTGELFF

V gene: TRBV14
J gene: TRBJ2-5
clone size: .
D gene: .
CDR3 DNA: TGTGCCAGCAGCCAAGTTGGCGGGCCCCAGTACTTC
CDR3 protein: CASSQVGGPQYF

V gene: TRBV20-1
J gene: TRBJ2-7
clone size: .
D gene: .
CDR3 DNA: TGCAGTGCTAGAGATTATGATGGAGGGTTCTCCTACGAGCAGTACTTC
CDR3 protein: CSARDYDGGFSYEQYF